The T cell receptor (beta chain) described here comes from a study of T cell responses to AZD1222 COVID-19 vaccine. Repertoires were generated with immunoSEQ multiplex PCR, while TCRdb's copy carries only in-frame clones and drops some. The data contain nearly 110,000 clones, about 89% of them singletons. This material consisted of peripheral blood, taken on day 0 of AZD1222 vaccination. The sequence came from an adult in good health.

The CDR3 nucleotides are TGCAGCGTGTACGGAGGGGTAGGTGAAAAACTGTTTTTT. Amino acids: CSVYGGVGEKLFF. V and J are TRBV29-1 and TRBJ1-4; D is possibly TRBD1 (5 bases). The CDR3 extends over 13 amino acids. Germline CDR1 and CDR2: SQVTM and ANQGSEA. Trimming took 6 bases from V and 7 from J, leaving 15 bases between them.